This T cell receptor beta chain was retrieved from a study of T cell responses to AZD1222 COVID-19 vaccine. This table comes from immunoSEQ multiplex PCR, and its TCRdb copy is limited to in-frame clones, with some not included. The table lists more than 100,000 clones, roughly 93% of them singletons. Regarding the study as a whole: Epitopes outside B.1.351 and B.1.1.7 mutated regions reportedly drew nearly half of spike TCRs. Repertoire sampling occurred only after the peak T cell response. With two AZD1222 doses given, Spike-specific TCR breadth and depth both rose.

As for this clone: Its target is not known.

The source is an adult in good health. Sequences were derived from peripheral blood, sampled on day 0 of AZD1222 vaccination.

In DNA form, the CDR3 reads TGTGCCAGCAGCGTAGGCCGGAGGGGTAAGAACACTGAAGCTTTCTTT. Its protein is CASSVGRRGKNTEAFF. V gene TRBV9 combines with J gene TRBJ1-1; D is possibly TRBD1 (5 bases). V lost 0 bases, J lost 1 base, and 13 bases lay in between. Germline V lookup: CDR1 SGDLS, CDR2 YYNGEE. This CDR3 has 16 residues.